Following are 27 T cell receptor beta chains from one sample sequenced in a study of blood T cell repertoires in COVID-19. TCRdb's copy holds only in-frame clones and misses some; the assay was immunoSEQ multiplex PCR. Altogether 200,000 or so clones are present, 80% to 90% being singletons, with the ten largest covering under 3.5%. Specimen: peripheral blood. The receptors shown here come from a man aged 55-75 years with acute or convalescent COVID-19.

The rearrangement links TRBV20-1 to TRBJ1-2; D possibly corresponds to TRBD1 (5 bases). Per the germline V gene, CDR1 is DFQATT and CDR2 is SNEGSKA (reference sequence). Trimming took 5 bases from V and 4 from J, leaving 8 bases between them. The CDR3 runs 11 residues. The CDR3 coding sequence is TGCAGTGCTGACGACAGCTATGGCTACACCTTC. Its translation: CSADDSYGYTF.

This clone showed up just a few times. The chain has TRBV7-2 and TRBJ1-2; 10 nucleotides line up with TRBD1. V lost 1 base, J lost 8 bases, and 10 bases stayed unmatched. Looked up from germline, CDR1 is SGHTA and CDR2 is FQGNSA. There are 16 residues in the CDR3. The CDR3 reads CASSLDGTGDSRGYTF. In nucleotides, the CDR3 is TGTGCCAGCAGCTTAGATGGGACAGGGGATTCGCGCGGCTACACCTTC.

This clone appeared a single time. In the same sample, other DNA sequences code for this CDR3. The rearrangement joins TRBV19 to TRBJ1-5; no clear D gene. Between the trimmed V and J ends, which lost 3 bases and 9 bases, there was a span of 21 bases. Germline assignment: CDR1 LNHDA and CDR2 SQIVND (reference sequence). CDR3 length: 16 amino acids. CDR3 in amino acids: CASSMPPAGPPWPQHF. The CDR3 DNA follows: TGTGCCAGTAGTATGCCCCCGGCTGGGCCGCCTTGGCCCCAGCATTTT.

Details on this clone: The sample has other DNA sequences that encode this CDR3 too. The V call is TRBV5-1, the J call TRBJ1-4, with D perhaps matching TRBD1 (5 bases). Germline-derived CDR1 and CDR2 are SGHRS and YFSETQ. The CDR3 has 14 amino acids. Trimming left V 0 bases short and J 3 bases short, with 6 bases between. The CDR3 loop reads CASSLGQPNEKLFF. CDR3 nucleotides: TGCGCCAGCAGCTTGGGACAGCCTAATGAAAAACTGTTTTTT.

CDR3 in amino acids: CASSIGGGLSYEQYF. In DNA, the CDR3 is TGTGCCAGTAGTATAGGAGGAGGGCTCTCCTACGAGCAGTACTTC. This chain uses TRBV19 with TRBJ2-7; D may be TRBD2 (6 bases). This CDR3 has 15 residues. Germline CDR1 is LNHDA and CDR2 is SQIVND (reference sequence). V lost 1 base to trimming and J lost 0 bases, with 10 bases between them.

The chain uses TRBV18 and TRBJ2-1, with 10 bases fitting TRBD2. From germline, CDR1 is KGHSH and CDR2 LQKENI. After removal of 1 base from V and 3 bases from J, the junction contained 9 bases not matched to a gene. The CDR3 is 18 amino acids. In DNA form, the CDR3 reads TGTGCCAGCTCACCACGGTCTATGGGACTAGCGAACTACAATGAGCAGTTCTTC. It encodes CASSPRSMGLANYNEQFF.

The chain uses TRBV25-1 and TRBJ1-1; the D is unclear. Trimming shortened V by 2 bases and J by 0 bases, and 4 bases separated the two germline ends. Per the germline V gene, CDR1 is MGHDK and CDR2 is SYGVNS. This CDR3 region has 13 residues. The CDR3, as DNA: TGTGCCAGCAGTGAAAATATGAACACTGAAGCTTTCTTT. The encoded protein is CASSENMNTEAFF.

CDR3 sequence (DNA): TGCAGTGCTAGTGGGGGGGGACTAGCGACATACAATGAGCAGTTCTTC. Protein sequence: CSASGGGLATYNEQFF. The V and J genes are TRBV20-1 and TRBJ2-1, with TRBD2 matching 10 bases. CDR3 length: 16 amino acids. J was trimmed by 4 bases and V by 3 bases; bases with no gene match: 9. Germline V gene data show CDR1 as DFQATT and CDR2 as SNEGSKA (reference sequence).

CDR3 DNA sequence: TGTGCCAGCACAGGGAATAACAATGAGCAGTTCTTC. This encodes CASTGNNNEQFF. This chain connects TRBV28 to TRBJ2-1, with a possible D match to TRBD1 (5 bases). The CDR3 extends over 12 amino acids. V was shortened by 7 bases and J by 5 bases, with 9 bases between the two germline ends. Germline V gives CDR1 MDHEN, CDR2 SYDVKM.

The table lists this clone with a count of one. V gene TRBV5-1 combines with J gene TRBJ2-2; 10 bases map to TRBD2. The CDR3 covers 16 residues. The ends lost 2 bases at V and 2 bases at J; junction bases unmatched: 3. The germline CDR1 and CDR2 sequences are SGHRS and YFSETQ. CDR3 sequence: CASSFGLAVNTGELFF. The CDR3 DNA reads TGCGCCAGCAGCTTCGGACTAGCGGTAAACACCGGGGAGCTGTTTTTT.

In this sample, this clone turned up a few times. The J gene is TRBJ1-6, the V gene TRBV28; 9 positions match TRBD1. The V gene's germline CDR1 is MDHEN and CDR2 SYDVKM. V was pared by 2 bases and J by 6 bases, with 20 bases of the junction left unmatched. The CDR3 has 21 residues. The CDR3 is CASSLTGPGQGARGPNSPLHF. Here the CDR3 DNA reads TGTGCCAGCAGTTTAACGGGGCCGGGACAGGGAGCCAGGGGTCCTAATTCACCCCTCCACTTT.

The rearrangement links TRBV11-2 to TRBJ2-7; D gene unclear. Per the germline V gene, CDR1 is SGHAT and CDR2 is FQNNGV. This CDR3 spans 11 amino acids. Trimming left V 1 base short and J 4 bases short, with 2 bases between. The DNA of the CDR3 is TGTGCCAGCAGCTTAGCTTACGAGCAGTACTTC. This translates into CASSLAYEQYF.

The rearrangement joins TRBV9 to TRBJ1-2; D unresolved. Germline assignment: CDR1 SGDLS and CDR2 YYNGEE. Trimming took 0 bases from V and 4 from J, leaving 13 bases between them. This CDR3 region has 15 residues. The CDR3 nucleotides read TGTGCCAGCAGCGTAGATCCGGGAGGCTTCTATGGCTACACCTTC. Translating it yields CASSVDPGGFYGYTF.

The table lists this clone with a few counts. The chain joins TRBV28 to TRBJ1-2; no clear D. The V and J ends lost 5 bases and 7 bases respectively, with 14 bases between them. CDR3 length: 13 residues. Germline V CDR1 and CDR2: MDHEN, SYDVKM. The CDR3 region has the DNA TGTGCCAGCAGTCCTCGGACTAGCTCTGGCTACACCTTC. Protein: CASSPRTSSGYTF.

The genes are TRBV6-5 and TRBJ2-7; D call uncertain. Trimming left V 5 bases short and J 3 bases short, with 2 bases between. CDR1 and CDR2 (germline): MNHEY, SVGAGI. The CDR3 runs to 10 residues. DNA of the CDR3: TGTGCCAGCAGTCGCTACGAGCAGTACTTC. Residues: CASSRYEQYF.

CDR3 nucleotide sequence: TGTGCCAGCAGCTTATCTAGGACAGGGGCCAATTCACCCCTCCACTTT. It is translated as CASSLSRTGANSPLHF. The J gene is TRBJ1-6, the V gene TRBV13; 9 bases fit TRBD1. The germline gives CDR1 PRHDT, CDR2 FYEKMQ (reference sequence). V shed 2 bases, J shed 7 bases, and the junction held 6 bases outside the gene matches. The CDR3 length is 16 residues.

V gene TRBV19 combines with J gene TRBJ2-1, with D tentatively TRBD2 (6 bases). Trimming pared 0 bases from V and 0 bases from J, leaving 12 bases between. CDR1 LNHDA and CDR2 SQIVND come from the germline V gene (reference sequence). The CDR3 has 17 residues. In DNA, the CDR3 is TGTGCCAGTAGTATAGACGGGACTGGGAGCTCCTACAATGAGCAGTTCTTC. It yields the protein CASSIDGTGSSYNEQFF.

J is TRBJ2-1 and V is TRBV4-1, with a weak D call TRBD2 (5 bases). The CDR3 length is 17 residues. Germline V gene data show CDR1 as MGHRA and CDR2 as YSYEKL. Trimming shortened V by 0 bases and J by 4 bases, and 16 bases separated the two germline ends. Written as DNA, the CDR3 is TGCGCCAGCAGCCAAGATCGTGGCGGGTCGGGATACAATGAGCAGTTCTTC. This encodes CASSQDRGGSGYNEQFF.

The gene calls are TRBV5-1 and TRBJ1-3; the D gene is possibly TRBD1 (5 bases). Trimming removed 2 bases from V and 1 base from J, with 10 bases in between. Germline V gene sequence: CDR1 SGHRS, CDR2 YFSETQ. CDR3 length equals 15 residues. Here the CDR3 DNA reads TGCGCCAGCAGCTTTCAGTCAGGGTCTGGAAACACCATATATTTT. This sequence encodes CASSFQSGSGNTIYF.

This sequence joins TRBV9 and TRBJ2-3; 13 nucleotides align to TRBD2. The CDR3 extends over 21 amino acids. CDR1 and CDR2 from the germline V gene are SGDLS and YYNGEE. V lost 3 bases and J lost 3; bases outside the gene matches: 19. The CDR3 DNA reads TGTGCCAGCAGCGCCTACACACAGTACGGACTAGCGGGAGAGGGGACAGATACGCAGTATTTT. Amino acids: CASSAYTQYGLAGEGTDTQYF.

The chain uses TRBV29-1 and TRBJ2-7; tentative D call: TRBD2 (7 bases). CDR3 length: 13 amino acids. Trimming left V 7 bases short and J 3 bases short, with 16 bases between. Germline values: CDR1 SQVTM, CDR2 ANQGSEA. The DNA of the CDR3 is TGCAGCGCCCTGGGGGGGGCAGACTACGAGCAGTACTTC. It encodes CSALGGADYEQYF.

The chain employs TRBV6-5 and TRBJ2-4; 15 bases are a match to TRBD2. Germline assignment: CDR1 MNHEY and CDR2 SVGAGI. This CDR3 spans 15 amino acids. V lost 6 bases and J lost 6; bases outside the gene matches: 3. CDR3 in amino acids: CASRPGLAGGNIQYF. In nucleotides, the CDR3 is TGTGCCAGCAGACCGGGACTAGCGGGAGGAAACATTCAGTACTTC.

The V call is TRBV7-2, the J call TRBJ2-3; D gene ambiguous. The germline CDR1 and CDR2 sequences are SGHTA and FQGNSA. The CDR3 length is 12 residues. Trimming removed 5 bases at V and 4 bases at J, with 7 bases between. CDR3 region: CASSRGSDTQYF. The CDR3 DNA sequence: TGTGCCAGCAGCCGAGGTTCAGATACGCAGTATTTT.

CDR3 nucleotides: TGTGCCAGCAGTTTTCGGGGGACGGAAAAACTGTTTTTT. Translating gives CASSFRGTEKLFF. The chain carries TRBV28 and TRBJ1-4, with TRBD1 as a possible D gene (5 bases). Per the germline V gene, CDR1 is MDHEN and CDR2 is SYDVKM. With 3 bases removed from V and 8 bases from J, the gap between germline ends came to 10 bases. This CDR3 region has 13 residues.

The CDR3 nucleotides are TGCGCCAGCAGCCAAGAATACAGGGGTGGAGAGCAGTACTTC. Translating gives CASSQEYRGGEQYF. The chain is built from TRBV4-1 and TRBJ2-7; TRBD1 matches at 7 bases. CDR3 length equals 14 residues. Germline-derived CDR1 and CDR2 are MGHRA and YSYEKL. The V gene end was trimmed by 0 bases and the J gene end by 7 bases; junction bases not matched to a gene: 6.

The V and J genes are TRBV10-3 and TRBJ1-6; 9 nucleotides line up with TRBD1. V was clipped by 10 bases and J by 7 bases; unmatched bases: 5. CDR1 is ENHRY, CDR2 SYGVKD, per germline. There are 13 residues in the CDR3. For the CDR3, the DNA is TGTGCCAGTAGGGACAGGGTAAATTCACCCCTCCACTTT. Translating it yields CASRDRVNSPLHF.

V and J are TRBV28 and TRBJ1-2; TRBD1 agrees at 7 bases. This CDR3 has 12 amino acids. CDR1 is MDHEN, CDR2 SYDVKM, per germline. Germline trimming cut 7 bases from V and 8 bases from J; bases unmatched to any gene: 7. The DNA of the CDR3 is TGTGCCAGCACCAAAGGGACAGAAGGCTACACCTTC. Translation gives CASTKGTEGYTF.